Each of the 19 T cell receptor beta chains below was sequenced from the same sample in a study of blood T cell repertoires in COVID-19. Only in-frame clones appear in the TCRdb table, and some are missing; sequencing was by immunoSEQ multiplex PCR. Of around 210,000 clones listed, approximately 84% are singletons. Sequencing was carried out using peripheral blood. The receptors originated from a woman older than 75 with COVID-19, enrolled during active disease.

This chain connects TRBV18 to TRBJ2-5, with 8 positions matching TRBD2. This CDR3 is built from 17 residues. From germline, CDR1 is KGHSH and CDR2 LQKENI. Unmatched junction bases numbered 14, after V lost 3 bases and J lost 5 bases. CDR3 sequence (DNA): TGTGCCAGCTCACCCCCGGTGTTGCGGGGGGCTCGGGAGACCCAGTACTTC. Translated: CASSPPVLRGARETQYF.

This clone is a singleton in its sample. The gene calls are TRBV7-9 and TRBJ2-4; unclear D gene. V dropped 5 bases and J dropped 4 bases, with 15 bases sitting between them. The CDR3 contains 15 residues. Per germline, CDR1 SEHNR and CDR2 FQNEAQ (reference sequence). CDR3 sequence (DNA): TGTGCCAGCAGCGCGCCCGGCTTCGGGAAAAACATTCAGTACTTC. It translates to CASSAPGFGKNIQYF.

The V and J genes are TRBV5-4 and TRBJ2-1, with TRBD1 matching over 10 bases. V lost 3 bases and J lost 6; bases outside the gene matches: 6. The CDR3 length is 15 residues. Germline CDR1 and CDR2: SGHNT and YYREEE (reference sequence). This chain's CDR3 is CASSSKTGGGNEQFF. CDR3 sequence (DNA): TGTGCCAGCAGCTCAAAGACAGGGGGCGGCAATGAGCAGTTCTTC.

J is TRBJ2-3 and V is TRBV5-1; 7 bases are a match to TRBD2. V lost 4 bases, J lost 4 bases, and 24 bases stayed unmatched. Germline CDR1 SGHRS, CDR2 YFSETQ. This CDR3 spans 20 amino acids. The CDR3 DNA reads TGCGCCAGCAGCACCTCCCCAGTCGGGGCCGGCGGGGGTAGTGCAGATACGCAGTATTTT. Amino acid sequence: CASSTSPVGAGGGSADTQYF. The full variable domain, its missing parts supplied by reference TRBV5-1 and TRBJ2-3, is KAGVTQTPRYLIKTRGQQVTLSCSPISGHRSVSWYQQTPGQGLQFLFEYFSETQRNKGNFPGRFSGRQFSNSRSEMNVSTLELGDSALYLCASSTSPVGAGGGSADTQYFGPGTRLTVL.

This chain connects TRBV6-6 to TRBJ2-1; TRBD2 might be the D (5 bases). Germline CDR1 reads MNHNY; CDR2 reads SVGAGI (reference sequence). This CDR3 has 14 residues. V lost 6 bases and J lost 8, with 17 bases in between. CDR3 region: CASSRTPSFDEQFF. The CDR3 DNA reads TGTGCCAGCAGCCGTACCCCTAGCTTCGATGAGCAGTTCTTC.

As concerns this clone: The sample carries other DNA sequences with the same CDR3. The chain employs TRBV5-1 and TRBJ2-1, with D uncertain. The V end lost 0 bases, the J end lost 7 bases, and 8 bases lay between the germline ends. Germline V CDR1 and CDR2: SGHRS, YFSETQ. This CDR3 has 13 residues. CDR3 in amino acids: CASSLAARNEQFF. CDR3 nucleotides: TGCGCCAGCAGCTTGGCCGCTCGGAATGAGCAGTTCTTC.

This chain links TRBV5-6 with TRBJ1-2; TRBD1 is a possible D gene (6 bases). Germline CDR1 SGHDT, CDR2 YYEEEE. CDR3 length equals 14 residues. The V and J ends lost 4 bases and 2 bases respectively, with 12 bases between them. The CDR3 region is CASSQGWANYGYTF. CDR3 DNA: TGTGCCAGCAGCCAGGGGTGGGCCAACTATGGCTACACCTTC.

This chain connects TRBV5-1 to TRBJ1-2; no firm D call. V was cut by 0 bases and J by 5 bases, with 11 bases left in between. This CDR3 is 14 amino acids long. From germline, CDR1 is SGHRS and CDR2 YFSETQ. The CDR3 spells CASSLATRYYGYTF. CDR3 in DNA: TGCGCCAGCAGCTTGGCTACCCGCTATTATGGCTACACCTTC.

This chain connects TRBV5-1 to TRBJ2-7, with 9 bases fitting TRBD2. CDR1 is SGHRS, CDR2 YFSETQ, per germline. This CDR3 contains 14 residues. V gave up 4 bases and J gave up 2 bases; unmatched junction bases: 4. CDR3 amino acids: CASSPVAGAYEQYF. CDR3 in DNA: TGCGCCAGCAGCCCTGTAGCGGGAGCCTACGAGCAGTACTTC.

The chain employs TRBV5-1 and TRBJ1-2; possible D gene TRBD1, 6 bases. V was pared by 4 bases and J by 3 bases, with 22 bases between. The CDR3 has 17 amino acids. Germline V gene data show CDR1 as SGHRS and CDR2 as YFSETQ. In DNA, the CDR3 is TGCGCCAGCAGCATACTGCAGACAGGAGTTAGCCACTATGGCTACACCTTC. It is translated as CASSILQTGVSHYGYTF.

The CDR3 reads CASSLQGAAGYEQYF. The CDR3 bases are TGCGCCAGCAGCCTTCAGGGCGCCGCGGGGTACGAGCAGTACTTC. This chain uses TRBV5-1 with TRBJ2-7; D possibly corresponds to TRBD2 (6 bases). Trimming pared 4 bases from V and 4 bases from J, leaving 18 bases between. Germline V gives CDR1 SGHRS, CDR2 YFSETQ. CDR3 length: 15 residues.

The V gene is TRBV19, the J gene TRBJ2-1, with TRBD1 matching over 8 bases. V gave up 1 base and J gave up 9 bases; unmatched junction bases: 2. The CDR3 spans 13 residues. Germline values: CDR1 LNHDA, CDR2 SQIVND (reference sequence). CDR3: CASSIVTGGEQFF. The CDR3, as DNA: TGTGCCAGTAGTATAGTCACAGGGGGTGAGCAGTTCTTC.

This chain connects TRBV5-5 to TRBJ2-7, with a tentative D call TRBD1 (6 bases). This CDR3 contains 14 residues. Germline-derived CDR1 and CDR2 are SGHKS and YYEKEE (reference sequence). V was pared by 4 bases and J by 3 bases, with 14 bases between. The CDR3 loop reads CASSTGQLLYEQYF. The CDR3 DNA follows: TGTGCCAGCAGCACAGGACAGCTACTCTACGAGCAGTACTTC.

This chain uses TRBV9 with TRBJ2-3; D is unresolved. This CDR3 region has 15 residues. Per the germline V gene, CDR1 is SGDLS and CDR2 is YYNGEE. V was trimmed by 0 bases and J by 3 bases, leaving 11 bases between them. In DNA form, the CDR3 reads TGTGCCAGCAGCGTAGCCGTTGGAGAAACAGATACGCAGTATTTT. This gives the protein CASSVAVGETDTQYF. Using reference TRBV9 and TRBJ2-3 for the parts outside the CDR3, the full variable domain is DSGVTQTPKHLITATGQRVTLRCSPRSGDLSVYWYQQSLDQGLQFLIQYYNGEERAKGNILERFSAQQFPDLHSELNLSSLELGDSALYFCASSVAVGETDTQYFGPGTRLTVL.

The table lists this clone with a count of one. This sequence joins TRBV19 and TRBJ1-5, with D maybe TRBD1 (5 bases). The V gene's germline CDR1 is LNHDA and CDR2 SQIVND (reference sequence). V dropped 5 bases and J dropped 4 bases, with 12 bases sitting between them. This CDR3 spans 14 amino acids. CDR3 region: CASSDRQLNQPQHF. The CDR3 DNA reads as TGTGCCAGTAGTGATAGACAGCTAAATCAGCCCCAGCATTTT.

The gene calls are TRBV19 and TRBJ2-5, with TRBD1 as a possible D gene (6 bases). V gave up 11 bases and J gave up 4 bases, with 29 bases separating them. Per the germline V gene, CDR1 is LNHDA and CDR2 is SQIVND (reference sequence). The CDR3 runs to 17 residues. The CDR3 protein is CASQGSRTEASLETQYF. CDR3 nucleotide sequence: TGTGCCTCTCAAGGAAGCCGGACAGAAGCCAGCTTAGAGACCCAGTACTTC.

V and J are TRBV27 and TRBJ1-3; 12 nucleotides align to TRBD1. With V trimmed by 4 bases and J by 11 bases, 12 bases remained unmatched. Per germline, CDR1 MNHEY and CDR2 SMNVEV (reference sequence). The CDR3 is 16 residues long. Here the CDR3 reads CASSSPGQGALGAIYF. The DNA for the CDR3 is TGTGCCAGCAGTTCACCGGGACAGGGGGCTTTAGGCGCCATATATTTT.

This chain connects TRBV18 to TRBJ2-1, with 12 bases identical to TRBD2. This CDR3 has 18 residues. With 0 bases clipped from V and 4 bases from J, the junction kept 7 bases outside the gene matches. Germline V gene data show CDR1 as KGHSH and CDR2 as LQKENI. The CDR3 reads CASSPPSLAGGKYNEQFF. As DNA, the CDR3 is TGTGCCAGCTCACCACCTAGCCTAGCGGGAGGGAAATACAATGAGCAGTTCTTC.

A word on this clone: At one boundary the junction diverges from the germline segment, which might be a read error. The rearrangement links TRBV7-8 to TRBJ2-4; 10 bases are a match to TRBD2. Germline CDR1 SGHVS, CDR2 FQNEAQ. The CDR3 runs to 15 residues. The CDR3 coding sequence is TGTGCCAGCAGCTTAGGAGGTCGGCTAGCGGGAGTCGTCCACTTC. This sequence encodes CASSLGGRLAGVVHF.